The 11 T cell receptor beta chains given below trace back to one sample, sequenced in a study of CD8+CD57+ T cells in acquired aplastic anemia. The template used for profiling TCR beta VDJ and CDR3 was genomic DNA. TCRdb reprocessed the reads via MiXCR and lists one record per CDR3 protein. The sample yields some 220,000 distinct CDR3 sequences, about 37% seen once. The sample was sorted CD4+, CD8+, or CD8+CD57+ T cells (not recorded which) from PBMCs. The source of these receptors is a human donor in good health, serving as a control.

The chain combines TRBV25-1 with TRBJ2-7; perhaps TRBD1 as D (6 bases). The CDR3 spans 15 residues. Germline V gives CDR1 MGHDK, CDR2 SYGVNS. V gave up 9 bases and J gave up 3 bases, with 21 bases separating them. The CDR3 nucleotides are TGTGCCAGTAGTATCCGCGAGGGGACAAACTACGAGCAGTACTTC. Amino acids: CASSIREGTNYEQYF.

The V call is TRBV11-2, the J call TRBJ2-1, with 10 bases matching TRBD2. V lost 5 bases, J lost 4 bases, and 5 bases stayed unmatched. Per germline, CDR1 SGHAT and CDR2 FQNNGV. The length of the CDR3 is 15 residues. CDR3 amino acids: CASSVTSGVYNEQFF. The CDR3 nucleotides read TGTGCCAGCAGCGTAACTAGCGGGGTTTACAATGAGCAGTTCTTC.

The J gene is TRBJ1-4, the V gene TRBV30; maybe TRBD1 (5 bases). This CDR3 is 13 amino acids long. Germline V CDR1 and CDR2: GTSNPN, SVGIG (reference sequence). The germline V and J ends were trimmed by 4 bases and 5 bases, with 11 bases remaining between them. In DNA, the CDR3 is TGTGCCTGGACGGGGACCGAGAATGAAAAACTGTTTTTT. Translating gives CAWTGTENEKLFF.

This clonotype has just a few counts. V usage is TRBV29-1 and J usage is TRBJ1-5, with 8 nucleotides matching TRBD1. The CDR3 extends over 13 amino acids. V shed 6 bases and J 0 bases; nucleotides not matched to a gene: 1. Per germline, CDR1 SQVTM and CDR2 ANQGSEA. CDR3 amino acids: CSVTGASNQPQHF. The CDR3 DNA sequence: TGCAGCGTGACAGGGGCTAGCAATCAGCCCCAGCATTTT.

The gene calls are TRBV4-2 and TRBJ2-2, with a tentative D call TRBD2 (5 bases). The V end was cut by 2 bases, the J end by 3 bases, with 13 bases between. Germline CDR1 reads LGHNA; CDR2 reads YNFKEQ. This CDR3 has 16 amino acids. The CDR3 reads CASSQSRTVDTGELFF. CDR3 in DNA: TGTGCCAGCAGCCAAAGCCGGACTGTCGACACCGGGGAGCTGTTTTTT.

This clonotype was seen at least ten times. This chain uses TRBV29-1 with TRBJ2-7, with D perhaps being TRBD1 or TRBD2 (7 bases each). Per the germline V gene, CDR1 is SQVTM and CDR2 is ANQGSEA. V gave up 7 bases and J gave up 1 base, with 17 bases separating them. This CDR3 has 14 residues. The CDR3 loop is CSAQGQRGSYEQYF. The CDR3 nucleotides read TGCAGCGCCCAGGGACAGCGGGGATCCTACGAGCAGTACTTC.

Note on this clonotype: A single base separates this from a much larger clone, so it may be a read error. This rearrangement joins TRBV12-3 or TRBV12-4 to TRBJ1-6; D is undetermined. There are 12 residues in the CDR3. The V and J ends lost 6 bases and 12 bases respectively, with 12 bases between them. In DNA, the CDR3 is TGTGCCAGCAGCCCAGTTCATTTACCCCTCCACTTT. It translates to CASSPVHLPLHF.

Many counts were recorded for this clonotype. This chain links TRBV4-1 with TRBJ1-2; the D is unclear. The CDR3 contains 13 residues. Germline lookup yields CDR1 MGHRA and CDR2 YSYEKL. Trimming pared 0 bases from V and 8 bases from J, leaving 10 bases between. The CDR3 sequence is CASSQEVGSGYTF. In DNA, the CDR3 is TGCGCCAGCAGCCAAGAGGTAGGATCGGGCTACACCTTC.

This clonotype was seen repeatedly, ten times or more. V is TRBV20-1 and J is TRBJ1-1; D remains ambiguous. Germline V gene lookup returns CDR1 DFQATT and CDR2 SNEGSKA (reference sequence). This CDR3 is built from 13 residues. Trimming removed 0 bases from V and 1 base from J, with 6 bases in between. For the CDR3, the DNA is TGCAGTGCTAGAGATAGAGCGAACACTGAAGCTTTCTTT. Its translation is CSARDRANTEAFF.

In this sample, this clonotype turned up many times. CDR3 region: CASRDDRGLDTIYF. CDR3 DNA: TGTGCCAGCAGGGATGACAGGGGGCTAGACACCATATATTTT. The chain carries TRBV6-1 and TRBJ1-3; 10 bases align to TRBD1. With 6 bases clipped from V and 8 bases from J, the junction kept 7 bases outside the gene matches. Germline V gene data show CDR1 as MNHNS and CDR2 as SASEGT. This CDR3 has 14 residues.

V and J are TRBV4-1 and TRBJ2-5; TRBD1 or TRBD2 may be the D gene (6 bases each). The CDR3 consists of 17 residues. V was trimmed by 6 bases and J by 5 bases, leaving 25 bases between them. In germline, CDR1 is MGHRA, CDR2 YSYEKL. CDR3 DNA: TGCGCCAGCAGTAGGACCGGAGGGGGTGACCCCAGGGAGACCCAGTACTTC. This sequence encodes CASSRTGGGDPRETQYF.